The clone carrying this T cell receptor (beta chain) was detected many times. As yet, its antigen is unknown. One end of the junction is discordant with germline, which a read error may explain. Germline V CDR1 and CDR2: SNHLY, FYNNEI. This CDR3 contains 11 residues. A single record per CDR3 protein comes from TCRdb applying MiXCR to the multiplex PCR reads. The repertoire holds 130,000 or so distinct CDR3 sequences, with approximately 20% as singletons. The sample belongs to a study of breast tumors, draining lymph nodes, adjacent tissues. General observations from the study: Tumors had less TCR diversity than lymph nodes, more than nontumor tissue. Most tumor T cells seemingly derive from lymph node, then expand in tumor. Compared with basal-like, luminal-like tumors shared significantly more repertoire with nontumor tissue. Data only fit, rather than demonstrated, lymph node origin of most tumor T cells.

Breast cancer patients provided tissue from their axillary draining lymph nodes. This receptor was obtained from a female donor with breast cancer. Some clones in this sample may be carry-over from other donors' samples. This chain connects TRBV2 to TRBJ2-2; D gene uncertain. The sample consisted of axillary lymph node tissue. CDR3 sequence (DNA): TGTGGCAGCAGTCGCACCGGGGAGCTGTTTTTT. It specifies CGSSRTGELFF.